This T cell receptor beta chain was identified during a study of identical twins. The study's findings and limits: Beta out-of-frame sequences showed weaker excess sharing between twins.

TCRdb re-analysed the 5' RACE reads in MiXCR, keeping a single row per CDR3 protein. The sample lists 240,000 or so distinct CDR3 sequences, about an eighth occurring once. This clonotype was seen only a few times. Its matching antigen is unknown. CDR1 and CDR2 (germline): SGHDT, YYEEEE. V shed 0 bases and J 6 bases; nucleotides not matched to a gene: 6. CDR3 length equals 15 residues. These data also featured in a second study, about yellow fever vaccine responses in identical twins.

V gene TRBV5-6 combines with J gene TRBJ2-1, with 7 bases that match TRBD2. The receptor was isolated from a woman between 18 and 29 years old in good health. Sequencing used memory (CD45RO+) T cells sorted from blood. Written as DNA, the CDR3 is TGTGCCAGCAGCTTGGTCGGGGGGTCGGGCAATGAGCAGTTCTTC. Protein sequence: CASSLVGGSGNEQFF.